The 20 T cell receptor beta chains given below trace back to one sample, sequenced in a study of blood T cells in healthy people across ages. A J-beta primer mix and a sample-barcoded 5' primer were used in a second PCR of roughly 6 to 11 cycles. TCRdb reprocessed the 5' RACE reads with MiXCR, giving one entry per CDR3 protein. The top ten hold approximately 4.1% of the sample, which has some 1.5 million distinct CDR3 sequences, around 40% seen once. Sequenced sample: blood. The receptors originated from a woman in her late teens or twenties in good health.

This chain uses TRBV5-1 with TRBJ1-4; the D is unclear. Trimming cost V 0 bases and J 4 bases, with 13 bases left between them. The CDR3 covers 16 residues. Germline loops: CDR1 SGHRS, CDR2 YFSETQ. DNA of the CDR3: TGCGCCAGCAGCTTGGCCTATGCAGGCATTAATGAAAAACTGTTTTTT. Translating it yields CASSLAYAGINEKLFF.

The genes are TRBV2 and TRBJ1-6; no reliable D call. The CDR3 has 15 amino acids. Trimming took 1 base from V and 6 from J, leaving 10 bases between them. The germline gives CDR1 SNHLY, CDR2 FYNNEI. The CDR3 DNA is TGTGCCAGCAGTGAAGGGAAGACACCTAATTCACCCCTCCACTTT. As protein: CASSEGKTPNSPLHF.

The chain recombines TRBV7-9 with TRBJ2-1, with 12 bases aligning to TRBD2. J gave up 2 bases and V 3 bases, and 5 bases lay outside the gene matches. In germline, CDR1 is SEHNR, CDR2 FQNEAQ (reference sequence). CDR3 length: 17 residues. The CDR3 DNA reads as TGTGCCAGCAGCTTTCCGACTAGCGGGAGCACCTACAATGAGCAGTTCTTC. This encodes CASSFPTSGSTYNEQFF.

This chain uses TRBV6-1 with TRBJ1-1; D uncertain. V was pared by 7 bases and J by 0 bases, with 15 bases between. The CDR3 consists of 15 residues. In germline, CDR1 is MNHNS, CDR2 SASEGT. Here the CDR3 reads CASTNYRSMNTEAFF. For the CDR3, the DNA is TGTGCCAGCACCAACTATCGTTCCATGAACACTGAAGCTTTCTTT.

The rearrangement uses TRBV10-3 and TRBJ2-5; D unclear. The J call could be wrong; TRBJ2-7 is a better fit for the DNA end. The CDR3 is 12 amino acids. From germline, CDR1 is ENHRY and CDR2 SYGVKD. The CDR3 nucleotides are TGTGCCAACCGACACGACGTACACGAGCAGTACTTC. Translation: CANRHDVHEQYF.

The V and J genes are TRBV5-5 and TRBJ1-2; D unresolved. V was trimmed by 4 bases and J by 7 bases, leaving 17 bases between them. The CDR3 has 14 residues. Germline values: CDR1 SGHKS, CDR2 YYEKEE (reference sequence). The DNA of the CDR3 is TGTGCCAGCAGCCCCAGAGGAGGGTTGGCTGGCTACACCTTC. Encoded protein: CASSPRGGLAGYTF.

This clonotype came up a few times. This sequence joins TRBV12-3 or TRBV12-4 and TRBJ1-1; a weak D match, TRBD1 (5 bases). V shed 4 bases and J shed 2 bases, with 14 bases lying between them. CDR3 size: 15 residues. The CDR3 coding sequence is TGTGCCAGCAGTTCGTTCCCGGGACTTAACACTGAAGCTTTCTTT. It encodes CASSSFPGLNTEAFF.

The gene calls are TRBV20-1 and TRBJ2-7; TRBD2 agrees at 10 bases. V trimming: 2 bases; J trimming: 7 bases; junction bases outside the gene matches: 8. The CDR3 is 14 residues long. Germline CDR1 and CDR2: DFQATT and SNEGSKA (reference sequence). In nucleotides, the CDR3 is TGCAGTGCTAGACTTAGCGGGGGGTTCAATGAGCAGTACTTC. This gives the protein CSARLSGGFNEQYF.

This chain links TRBV27 with TRBJ2-1; weak D call: TRBD2 (8 bases). Deletions cut 2 bases from V and 1 base from J, with 18 bases between. The CDR3 spans 18 residues. Germline lookup yields CDR1 MNHEY and CDR2 SMNVEV (reference sequence). CDR3 residues: CASSLLAGSGGSYNEQFF. CDR3 in DNA: TGTGCCAGCAGTTTACTAGCGGGTTCAGGGGGTTCCTACAATGAGCAGTTCTTC.

This rearrangement joins TRBV29-1 to TRBJ2-7; 9 bases map to TRBD1. Per germline, CDR1 SQVTM and CDR2 ANQGSEA. V trimming: 4 bases; J trimming: 2 bases; junction bases outside the gene matches: 6. The CDR3 is made up of 14 amino acids. The CDR3 region has the DNA TGCAGCGTTGTGGTCGGGACAGGGACCTACGAGCAGTACTTC. This sequence encodes CSVVVGTGTYEQYF.

This clonotype was counted between two and nine times. This chain links TRBV20-1 with TRBJ2-6; unclear D gene. The V gene lost 1 base and the J gene lost 2 bases, with 3 bases spanning the gap. The CDR3 is made up of 13 amino acids. The V gene's germline CDR1 is DFQATT and CDR2 SNEGSKA (reference sequence). CDR3 sequence: CSARVTGANVLTF. The CDR3 DNA reads TGCAGTGCTAGAGTTACTGGGGCCAACGTCCTGACTTTC.

This clonotype occurred a few times. J is TRBJ1-2 and V is TRBV5-1; TRBD1 matches 8 bases. V lost 6 bases to trimming and J lost 3 bases; unmatched junction nucleotides: 4. This CDR3 spans 13 amino acids. CDR1 is SGHRS and CDR2 is YFSETQ in the germline V gene. The CDR3 protein is CASTQQGDYGYTF. The CDR3 bases are TGCGCCAGCACTCAACAGGGGGACTATGGCTACACCTTC.

The chain couples TRBV3-1 to TRBJ2-1; 11 bases match TRBD2. The germline CDR1 and CDR2 sequences are LGHDT and YNNKEL (reference sequence). The J segment lost 15 bases and the V segment lost 3 bases, leaving 7 bases of the junction unmatched. There are 13 residues in the CDR3. CDR3 sequence (DNA): TGTGCCAGCAGCCATTCTATTAGCGGGGGGGCGTTCTTC. It translates to CASSHSISGGAFF.

The table lists this clonotype with a few counts. The rearrangement joins TRBV24-1 to TRBJ2-1, with 10 bases that match TRBD2. The CDR3 sequence is 14 residues long. V trimming: 3 bases; J trimming: 8 bases; junction bases outside the gene matches: 3. CDR1 and CDR2 from the germline V gene are KGHDR and SFDVKD. For the CDR3, the DNA is TGTGCCACCAGTGATACCGGGACTAGCGATGAGCAGTTCTTC. Translated: CATSDTGTSDEQFF.

A few counts support this clonotype. CDR3 nucleotides: TGCGCCAGCAGCCAACCTTTCACAGGAAAGAACTATGGCTACACCTTC. Encoded protein: CASSQPFTGKNYGYTF. This chain connects TRBV4-1 to TRBJ1-2, with a tentative D call TRBD1 (5 bases). CDR3 length equals 16 residues. In germline, CDR1 is MGHRA, CDR2 YSYEKL. Trimming pared 2 bases from V and 2 bases from J, leaving 15 bases between.

This chain uses TRBV6-6 with TRBJ1-4; tentative D call: TRBD1 (5 bases). V was clipped by 6 bases and J by 7 bases, with 15 bases between them. Germline CDR1 and CDR2: MNHNY and SVGAGI (reference sequence). The CDR3 length is 14 residues. CDR3 bases: TGTGCCAGCAGCCTCGGGACTCGGAGTGAAAAACTGTTTTTT. As protein: CASSLGTRSEKLFF.

The V gene is TRBV12-3 or TRBV12-4, the J gene TRBJ2-7; D remains ambiguous. The ends were cut back, 5 bases at V and 4 bases at J, with 15 bases in the middle. The CDR3 sequence is 14 residues long. The DNA of the CDR3 is TGTGCCAGCAGTCCACCTTACCGGCCATACGAGCAGTACTTC. Its translation is CASSPPYRPYEQYF.

This clonotype was picked up a small number of times. The chain has TRBV6-5 and TRBJ2-1, with TRBD1 matching 8 bases. The CDR3 is 15 residues long. Germline values: CDR1 MNHEY, CDR2 SVGAGI. The V segment lost 6 bases and the J segment 8 bases; nucleotides outside the gene matches: 12. The CDR3 DNA reads as TGTGCCAGCAGCCAACGGTGGCAGGGGGCGGATGAGCAGTTCTTC. It specifies CASSQRWQGADEQFF.

In its sample, this clonotype was seen a few times. The V gene is TRBV25-1, the J gene TRBJ2-3; D gene ambiguous. The CDR3 consists of 16 residues. The V end was cut by 0 bases, the J end by 0 bases, with 10 bases between. CDR1 MGHDK and CDR2 SYGVNS come from the germline V gene. This chain's CDR3 is CASSEYNGLSTDTQYF. The CDR3 bases are TGTGCCAGCAGTGAATATAACGGGCTTAGCACAGATACGCAGTATTTT. Looking up the rest from reference TRBV25-1 and TRBJ2-3 gives the full variable domain: EADIYQTPRYLVIGTGKKITLECSQTMGHDKMYWYQQDPGMELHLIHYSYGVNSTEKGDLSSESTVSRIRTEHFPLTLESARPSHTSQYLCASSEYNGLSTDTQYFGPGTRLTVL.

The gene calls are TRBV7-2 and TRBJ2-1, with 9 bases fitting TRBD1. V gave up 5 bases and J gave up 8 bases; unmatched junction bases: 10. This CDR3 contains 15 residues. Germline-derived CDR1 and CDR2 are SGHTA and FQGNSA. The CDR3 here is CASSPQGATGDEQFF. The CDR3 bases are TGTGCCAGCAGCCCACAGGGGGCCACAGGCGATGAGCAGTTCTTC. Full variable domain (remainder filled in from reference TRBV7-2 and TRBJ2-1): GAGVSQSPSNKVTEKGKDVELRCDPISGHTALYWYRQSLGQGLEFLIYFQGNSAPDKSGLPSDRFSAERTGGSVSTLTIQRTQQEDSAVYLCASSPQGATGDEQFFGPGTRLTVL.